Listed below are T cell receptor beta chains from one sample, sequenced in a study of cytomegalovirus exposure and HLA in healthy donors. Data came from immunoSEQ multiplex PCR; TCRdb stores just in-frame clones and leaves some out. Among roughly 250,000 clones, about 80% were seen once, and the ten largest hold roughly 0.31%. Sequencing was done on a sample of PBMCs. These receptors originate from a girl aged 2 to 10 in good health and CMV-seronegative. The CDR3 runs from the conserved cysteine through the conserved F or W. Fields, in order: D gene, J gene, V gene, clone size, CDR3 DNA, CDR3 protein. The D gene is left open where the match is weak. Size tells how often a clone was seen (once, few, many) or the class of an expanded clone, and some rows leave it out.

TRBD2 TRBJ2-1 TRBV4-1 few TGCGCCAGCAGCCAAGATAGAGGGACTAGCGGGATCTACAATGAGCAGTTCTTC CASSQDRGTSGIYNEQFF
TRBD2 TRBJ2-1 TRBV28 . TGTGCCAGCAGTTTGAGTAGCGGGGGTGCTTATGAGCAGTTCTTC CASSLSSGGAYEQFF
. TRBJ2-7 TRBV7-2 . TGTGCCAGCAGCGAAAACAGGGCGCAGTACTTC CASSENRAQYF
. TRBJ2-5 TRBV5-1 . TGCGCCAGCAGCTTGGTATTGGGGGCCGGAGGAAAAGAGACCCAGTACTTC CASSLVLGAGGKETQYF
. TRBJ2-7 TRBV29-1 few TGCAGCGTTTCAGGGGACTACTACGAGCAGTACTTC CSVSGDYYEQYF
TRBD1 TRBJ1-1 TRBV19 . TGTGCCAGTAGGTTGTCCCACATTAGGCCTCTCGAGGGACAGGGATTGAACACTGAAGCTTTCTTT CASRLSHIRPLEGQGLNTEAFF
. TRBJ2-5 TRBV10-3 . TGTGCCATCAGTGAGTCAAGGGGGGGTGAGGGTGAGCAGTACTTC CAISESRGGEGEQYF
. TRBJ2-7 TRBV5-1 . TGCGCCAGCAGCTTTACAACACGCGCCGCCAGACTCTACGAGCAGTACTTC CASSFTTRAARLYEQYF
TRBD2 TRBJ2-2 TRBV27 . TGTGCCAGCAGTTCCATCAAAGCGGGAGGAACCGGGGAGCTGTTTTTT CASSSIKAGGTGELFF
TRBD1 TRBJ1-1 TRBV11-2 . TGTGCCAGCAGCTTCAGGACAGGCCGGATAGAAGCTTTCTTT CASSFRTGRIEAFF
TRBD1 TRBJ1-6 TRBV5-1 once TGCGCCAGCAGCTTAAGACAGGGGTTGAGGTCACCCCTCCACTTT CASSLRQGLRSPLHF
TRBD2 TRBJ2-1 TRBV4-2 . TGTGCCAGCAGCCAAGAGCGGGGGGGCTACAATGAGCAGTTCTTC CASSQERGGYNEQFF
TRBD1 TRBJ1-2 TRBV25-1 . TGTGCCAGCAGCGACAGGGGACAGCTGTATGGCTACACCTTC CASSDRGQLYGYTF
. TRBJ2-5 TRBV6-1 . TGTGCCAGCAGTGAATACGGGGGTTGGCAAGAGACCCAGTACTTC CASSEYGGWQETQYF
TRBD1 TRBJ1-1 TRBV30 . TGTGCCTGGATAGCAGGGGGCACTGAAGCTTTCTTT CAWIAGGTEAFF
TRBD1 TRBJ2-5 TRBV27 . TGTGCCAGCAGTGATAGACAGGGGATTGGGGAGACCCAGTACTTC CASSDRQGIGETQYF
TRBD1 TRBJ2-3 TRBV5-6 once TGTGCCAGCAGCCACCGTGGGACAGGCAGTACAGATACGCAGTATTTT CASSHRGTGSTDTQYF
TRBD1 TRBJ1-2 TRBV18 . TGTGCCAGCTCACCGGGACAGGGGATTTGGGGCTATGGCTACACCTTC CASSPGQGIWGYGYTF
. TRBJ2-2 TRBV4-2 . TGTGCCAGCAGCCAAGAATTGGGCTTAACTTCCGGGGAGCTGTTTTTT CASSQELGLTSGELFF
TRBD1 TRBJ2-7 TRBV27 . TGTGCCAGCAGATTCACAGGGGTAGCCTACGAGCAGTACTTC CASRFTGVAYEQYF
TRBD1 TRBJ2-7 TRBV5-1 . TGCGCCAGCAGCGAGGGACAGGGCTCCTACGAGCAGTACTTC CASSEGQGSYEQYF
. TRBJ1-4 TRBV6-6 . TGTGCCAGCAGTTACGTCAGGCTTAATGAAAAACTGTTTTTT CASSYVRLNEKLFF
. TRBJ2-5 TRBV7-7 once TGTGCCAGCAGCCCCAGAGAGACCCAGTACTTC CASSPRETQYF
. TRBJ1-4 TRBV7-9 . TGTGCCAGCAGCCCACTCGGACAGACGGCCGAAAAACTGTTTTTT CASSPLGQTAEKLFF
TRBD1 TRBJ2-7 TRBV6-1 once TGTGCCAGCAGTGAAGCGCTTGGACAGGGTGACGAGCAGTACTTC CASSEALGQGDEQYF
. TRBJ1-4 TRBV27 . TGTGCCAGCAGTGGGGGGGGAACTAATGAAAAACTGTTTTTT CASSGGGTNEKLFF
TRBD1 TRBJ2-7 TRBV6-5 . TGTGCCAGCAGTTACGGGACAGCATCCTACGAGCAGTACTTC CASSYGTASYEQYF
. TRBJ1-1 TRBV6-6 . TGTGCCAGCAGTCCCTGGGCCGGTGAAACTGAAGCTTTCTTT CASSPWAGETEAFF
. TRBJ1-4 TRBV2 few TGTGCCAGCACCCCCGCTAATGAAAAACTGTTTTTT CASTPANEKLFF
TRBD1 TRBJ2-7 TRBV7-2 . TGTGCCAGCAACGGACAGGGGGGAAGATACGAGCAGTACTTC CASNGQGGRYEQYF
. TRBJ2-5 TRBV11-2 . TGTGCCAGCAGCCCCGGAGTAGCGGACCAAGAGACCCAGTACTTC CASSPGVADQETQYF
. TRBJ2-3 TRBV5-1 . TGCGCCACCGCGGGGACTAGCACAGATACGCAGTATTTT CATAGTSTDTQYF
TRBD2 TRBJ2-7 TRBV5-6 . TGTGCCAGCCTGACTAGCGGGGGCTACGAGCAGTACTTC CASLTSGGYEQYF
TRBD2 TRBJ2-3 TRBV5-1 once TGCGCCAGCAGCTTGCTCGGCGGGAGGGCCTCCCGAAGCACAGATACGCAGTATTTT CASSLLGGRASRSTDTQYF
. TRBJ2-1 TRBV10-3 . TGTGCCAGCCTAGAAGGCCCGGGATACAATGAGCAGTTCTTC CASLEGPGYNEQFF
. TRBJ2-7 TRBV28 . TGTGCCAGCAGTCCGAGTTTACCCTACGAGCAGTACTTC CASSPSLPYEQYF
. TRBJ2-5 TRBV2 . TGTGCCAGCAGTGACGGTCGGGGAAGCCAAGAGACCCAGTACTTC CASSDGRGSQETQYF
. TRBJ2-7 TRBV13 . TGTGCCAGCAGCTCGACAAGGTACGAGCAGTACTTC CASSSTRYEQYF
TRBD1 TRBJ2-2 TRBV10-1 . TGCGCCAGCAGTGGATCCGGGACAGGGGGGTTCACCGGGGAGCTGTTTTTT CASSGSGTGGFTGELFF
TRBD2 TRBJ2-2 TRBV7-3 once TGTGCCAGCAGCTTACATACCGGGACTAGCGGGCGATGGGAGCTGTTTTTT CASSLHTGTSGRWELFF
TRBD2 TRBJ2-7 TRBV9 . TGTGCCAGCAGCCCTAGCGGGAGGGTCAACTACGAGCAGTACTTC CASSPSGRVNYEQYF
. TRBJ1-1 TRBV30 . TGTGCCTGGGGGCGGTGGGCAGGGGACACTGAAGCTTTCTTT CAWGRWAGDTEAFF
TRBD2 TRBJ2-1 TRBV9 . TGTGCCAGCAGCCCCCCGGGGACTACCAGCAATGAGCAGTTCTTC CASSPPGTTSNEQFF
. TRBJ1-5 TRBV27 . TGTGCCAGCAGTTCCCCAGAATTTTTGGGGAGCCCCCATTTT CASSSPEFLGSPHF
. TRBJ2-1 TRBV4-1 . TGCGCCAGCAGCCAAGTGGACTTACTAGCTCTCCCGTTCTTC CASSQVDLLALPFF
TRBD2 TRBJ2-3 TRBV2 . TGTGCCAGCAGAGAGGGAGCTAGCGGGATCTACACAGATACGCAGTATTTT CASREGASGIYTDTQYF